These 8 T cell receptor beta chains were all obtained from the same sample, sequenced in a study of radiotherapy plus CTLA-4 blockade in lung cancer. Using immunoSEQ multiplex PCR, the repertoire was profiled, and TCRdb retains in-frame clones only, with some absent. This table has tens of thousands of clones, 78% appearing once. The sequences come from peripheral blood, collected from a patient treated with radiotherapy plus ipilimumab. The receptors derive from a human donor with non-small cell lung cancer who had a partial response to radiotherapy plus ipilimumab. Some clones in this sample may be carry-over from other donors' samples.

This clone was seen a single time. The CDR3 region is CASSHRRRGDNQPQHF. CDR3 DNA: TGTGCCAGCAGCCATAGGAGGCGTGGGGACAATCAGCCCCAGCATTTT. The chain joins TRBV7-8 to TRBJ1-5, with unresolved D. Germline V gives CDR1 SGHVS, CDR2 FQNEAQ. The length of the CDR3 is 16 residues. Trimming cost V 5 bases and J 3 bases, with 17 bases left between them.

The rearrangement uses TRBV6-5 and TRBJ1-1; 9 bases agree with TRBD1. Germline V gives CDR1 MNHEY, CDR2 SVGAGI. The CDR3 contains 14 residues. The V and J ends lost 6 bases and 4 bases, in that order; junction bases with no gene match: 6. CDR3 amino acids: CASSLQGARTEAFF. The CDR3, as DNA: TGTGCCAGCAGCCTACAGGGGGCTCGCACTGAAGCTTTCTTT.

The V and J genes are TRBV7-9 and TRBJ2-1; 7 positions agree with TRBD2. The germline V gene encodes CDR1 SEHNR and CDR2 FQNEAQ (reference sequence). V gave up 5 bases and J gave up 3 bases; unmatched junction bases: 13. This CDR3 contains 17 residues. The CDR3 DNA is TGTGCCAGCAGCCCCCGTGGGGGAGCGGGGTACTACAATGAGCAGTTCTTC. Translation: CASSPRGGAGYYNEQFF.

This clone has only a few counts. The chain links TRBV7-9 to TRBJ1-1; TRBD1 agrees at 8 bases. Trimming removed 4 bases from V and 5 bases from J; junction bases left unmatched: 12. The CDR3 length is 16 residues. Per the germline V gene, CDR1 is SEHNR and CDR2 is FQNEAQ (reference sequence). This CDR3 reads CASSSPITGGGTEAFF. DNA for the CDR3: TGTGCCAGCAGCTCACCAATAACAGGGGGGGGGACTGAAGCTTTCTTT.

The chain carries TRBV7-3 and TRBJ2-1, with 7 bases identical to TRBD2. Germline V gives CDR1 SGHTA, CDR2 FQGTGA. The CDR3 contains 15 residues. The V and J ends lost 6 bases and 2 bases, in that order; junction bases with no gene match: 7. CDR3 DNA: TGTGCCAGCAGGCCGGGAGGAAGCGCCTACAATGAGCAGTTCTTC. Translated, it gives CASRPGGSAYNEQFF.

The J gene is TRBJ2-1, the V gene TRBV7-3; D is possibly TRBD1 (5 bases). Germline V lookup: CDR1 SGHTA, CDR2 FQGTGA. This CDR3 has 14 residues. Trimming cost V 1 base and J 5 bases, with 9 bases left between them. DNA for the CDR3: TGTGCCAGCAGCTTAATCCTAGGGGACAATGAGCAGTTCTTC. This translates into CASSLILGDNEQFF. The full variable domain, in which reference TRBV7-3 and TRBJ2-1 provide the parts outside the CDR3, is GAGVSQTPSNKVTEKGKYVELRCDPISGHTALYWYRQSLGQGPEFLIYFQGTGAADDSGLPNDRFFAVRPEGSVSTLKIQRTERGDSAVYLCASSLILGDNEQFFGPGTRLTVL.

V usage is TRBV28 and J usage is TRBJ2-7; the match to TRBD1 covers 9 bases. The CDR3 loop spans 16 amino acids. V lost 2 bases, J lost 1 base, and 6 bases stayed unmatched. Germline CDR1 and CDR2: MDHEN and SYDVKM. CDR3 amino acids: CASSLTGTGRSYEQYF. The CDR3 DNA sequence: TGTGCCAGCAGTTTAACCGGGACAGGGAGGTCCTACGAGCAGTACTTC. The full variable domain, with the rest looked up from reference TRBV28 and TRBJ2-7, is DVKVTQSSRYLVKRTGEKVFLECVQDMDHENMFWYRQDPGLGLRLIYFSYDVKMKEKGDIPEGYSVSREKKERFSLILESASTNQTSMYLCASSLTGTGRSYEQYFGPGTRLTVT.

This clone was observed once. The CDR3 sequence: CASSRDSIQPQHF. DNA of the CDR3: TGTGCCAGCAGCCGGGACAGCATCCAGCCCCAGCATTTT. This sequence joins TRBV6-5 and TRBJ1-5, with 7 bases aligning to TRBD1. The CDR3 length is 13 residues. J was trimmed by 7 bases and V by 6 bases; bases with no gene match: 6. The germline gives CDR1 MNHEY, CDR2 SVGAGI.